This T cell receptor (beta chain) was documented in a study of beta chain features in type 1 diabetes (dated by TCRdb to between 2017 and 2018). For the wider study: No differences in mean age, gender distribution, total cell number or subset yield were found between patients and healthy donors. Regulatory and stem cell-like memory subsets were isolated from only 8 patients and roughly 8 healthy donors, whereas naive and central memory subsets came from all 30 or so donors. The study compared the TCRB repertoires of sorted circulating CD4+ T cell subsets in recently diagnosed type 1 diabetes patients with those in matched healthy donors. Across all samples, some 100,000,000 sorted cells were examined, and cell number per subset correlated strongly with RNA yield.

All of the isolated RNA was reverse transcribed with the High Capacity cDNA Reverse Transcription Kit, so expressed TCRB transcripts were sequenced. Naive, central memory and regulatory T cell samples underwent deep immunoSEQ sequencing, averaging about 3.3 million total reads per sample. Sorted cells were lysed in RLT buffer and RNA was extracted with DNase-treated RNeasy Micro or Mini kits, depending on cell number. Each cell subset was processed on its own to prevent cross-contamination, while patient and healthy donor samples were processed together. TCRB sequences were amplified from cDNA with the immunoSEQ multiplex PCR, producing 87-bp fragments spanning the CDR3 region. Sequencing of the amplicons was done on the Illumina HiSeq platform. Regarding the original processing steps: PCR bias was corrected computationally using synthetic template baselines, and reads within Hamming distance 2 were collapsed, with unmergeable singletons discarded. By aligning reads against IMGT, V, D and J genes, CDR3 length, and insertions or deletions at six rearrangement sites were assigned. Within each subset, clonotype counts were normalized to sorted cell number, and only after that were true diversity and Gini coefficients computed with the tcR R package. The overlap coefficient, calculated on TCRB nucleotide sequences, was used to quantify repertoire sharing. TCRdb stores this immuneACCESS table with in-frame sequences only. Part of the clones is absent; in the studies checked, under half of the shortfall reflects unresolved V genes, and no reason is known for the rest. That table supplies the V and J calls and clone size; D and trimming were determined from the DNA. The sample table contains 95,000 to 150,000 clones; only one count was recorded for about a sixth of them. In total, the top ten clones hold under 2.5% of the sample.

Study-wide conclusions, independent of this receptor: PCR might favor shorter templates, but patient and control samples were amplified and corrected together, so any skew would affect both groups equally. Because the HLA sub-analyses included only small numbers of individuals, any influence of HLA type on TCRB rearrangement was left unresolved. Sequencing cDNA rather than genomic DNA could over-represent highly expressing activated cells, although activation and CD3 levels did not differ between groups. Naive, central memory and regulatory TCRB repertoires appeared to be more alike among patients than among healthy donors. A moderate but significant shortening of TCRB CDR3 length was observed in type 1 diabetes patients in all four CD4+ subsets. Fewer insertions and more nucleotide deletions at VDJ recombination sites were observed in patients with type 1 diabetes, implying thymic rearrangement abnormalities.

From its cysteine to its phenylalanine, the CDR3 spans 12 amino acids. Only the CDR3 region is kept as DNA, spanning 36 bases read in frame from base 1. The germline V gene yields SGHTA for CDR1 and FQGNSA for CDR2. V sheds 2 bases and J sheds 6 bases, leaving 7 bases between their ends. Remarks on this clone: Its antigen is still unknown. Nothing much larger sits one base from this clone, and base qualities are not available.

A single peripheral blood draw of around 0.11 L on average was collected from each donor into heparinised tubes. Using a panel that included CD45RO, CCR7, CD25, CD127, CD95 and CD27, naive, central memory, regulatory and stem cell-like memory CD4+ T cells were sorted on a BD FACSAria II. A purity above 95% was achieved for all sorted populations. PBMCs were isolated right away by Lymphoprep density gradient centrifugation and were stained directly, without culture. To minimize batch effects, samples were stained and sorted in pairs, one healthy donor with one patient per experiment. Sample: central memory CD4+ T cells from blood. The sequence was obtained from a man aged 25 to 40 with type 1 diabetes. Recombination joined TRBV7-2 with TRBJ1-2; the D gene is not confidently resolved. The CDR3 region has the sequence CASSLRGDGYTF. Read as DNA, the sequence is TGTGCCAGCAGCTTACGGGGAGATGGCTACACCTTC.